Following are 24 T cell receptor beta chains from one sample sequenced in a study of vaccination and CD4 T cells after COVID-19. No antigen is known for these receptors. Treatment specified: roughly 11-day PBMC culture with coronavirus spike peptide pools or control peptides (ViraFEST assay). An Oncomine TCR Beta short-read assay was used to sequence the DNA from cultured CD4+ T cells. From the PCR reads, TCRdb called clonotypes with MiXCR, one entry per CDR3 protein. This table holds over 10,000 distinct CDR3 sequences, under 75% found once. The sample taken for sequencing was CD4+ T cells from blood, cultured in vitro. These receptors were collected from a human donor who had recovered from COVID-19.

This clonotype was counted between two and nine times. The chain employs TRBV20-1 and TRBJ2-1, with TRBD1 matching 8 bases. This CDR3 has 16 residues. Germline V gene lookup returns CDR1 DFQATT and CDR2 SNEGSKA (reference sequence). V was clipped by 5 bases and J by 4 bases; unmatched bases: 13. The CDR3: CSAGGGRTGNYNEQFF. In DNA, the CDR3 is TGCAGTGCTGGAGGAGGGAGGACAGGGAATTACAATGAGCAGTTCTTC.

The chain links TRBV19 to TRBJ1-5; 7 positions match TRBD1. This CDR3 has 14 residues. Trimming removed 4 bases from V and 10 bases from J; junction bases left unmatched: 10. Germline loops: CDR1 LNHDA, CDR2 SQIVND (reference sequence). The CDR3 here is CASSTPGQRNPQHF. The CDR3, as DNA: TGTGCCAGTAGTACCCCGGGACAGCGGAATCCCCAGCATTTT.

This chain links TRBV18 with TRBJ1-1, with 7 bases identical to TRBD1. Germline CDR1 reads KGHSH; CDR2 reads LQKENI. This CDR3 spans 13 amino acids. After removal of 8 bases from V and 10 bases from J, the junction contained 13 bases not matched to a gene. The CDR3 nucleotides read TGTGCCAGCCTCCTTGAAGCAGGGGGACGAGCTTTCTTT. Amino acid sequence: CASLLEAGGRAFF.

This clonotype was counted a few times. The chain has TRBV27 and TRBJ2-2, with D perhaps matching TRBD2 (5 bases). V was cut by 3 bases and J by 8 bases, with 19 bases left in between. The CDR3 loop spans 16 amino acids. Germline CDR1 is MNHEY and CDR2 is SMNVEV (reference sequence). DNA for the CDR3: TGTGCCAGCAGTTTTAGAGGGAGATCGTCTAGGGGGGAGCTGTTTTTT. It yields the protein CASSFRGRSSRGELFF.

The chain joins TRBV11-2 to TRBJ2-4, with D maybe TRBD2 (6 bases). This CDR3 contains 14 residues. Germline loops: CDR1 SGHAT, CDR2 FQNNGV. With 4 bases removed from V and 5 bases from J, the gap between germline ends came to 12 bases. CDR3 DNA sequence: TGTGCCAGCAGCTCCTCTCCGGGGGAAAACATTCAGTACTTC. Protein sequence: CASSSSPGENIQYF. The full variable domain, its missing parts supplied by reference TRBV11-2 and TRBJ2-4, is EAGVAQSPRYKIIEKRQSVAFWCNPISGHATLYWYQQILGQGPKLLIQFQNNGVVDDSQLPKDRFSAERLKGVDSTLKIQPAKLEDSAVYLCASSSSPGENIQYFGAGTRLSVL.

The sample holds a few counts of this clonotype. The chain combines TRBV27 with TRBJ1-1; D gene ambiguous. The CDR3 runs to 14 residues. Deletions cut 2 bases from V and 1 base from J, with 8 bases between. Germline CDR1 MNHEY, CDR2 SMNVEV (reference sequence). CDR3 in amino acids: CASSLEGWNTEAFF. Written as DNA, the CDR3 is TGTGCCAGCAGTTTAGAGGGCTGGAACACTGAAGCTTTCTTT.

CDR3 loop: CASSARQATTRGGQPQHF. DNA for the CDR3: TGTGCCAGCAGTGCCCGCCAGGCCACGACAAGGGGTGGTCAGCCCCAGCATTTT. The chain links TRBV6-1 to TRBJ1-5, with a tentative D call TRBD1 (5 bases). Trimming pared 4 bases from V and 6 bases from J, leaving 25 bases between. Looked up from germline, CDR1 is MNHNS and CDR2 is SASEGT. There are 18 residues in the CDR3.

This sequence joins TRBV5-1 and TRBJ2-1; D is unclear. Germline V gene data show CDR1 as SGHRS and CDR2 as YFSETQ. The CDR3 loop spans 13 amino acids. Between the trimmed V and J ends, which lost 7 bases and 2 bases, there was a span of 10 bases. CDR3 coding DNA: TGCGCCAGCGGAGTTTCGGCCTACAATGAGCAGTTCTTC. Its translation: CASGVSAYNEQFF.

This clonotype appeared a few times. The chain links TRBV6-2 or TRBV6-3 to TRBJ1-2, with a possible D match to TRBD1 (5 bases). This CDR3 is 12 amino acids long. Trimming cost V 5 bases and J 14 bases, with 18 bases left between them. The germline gives CDR1 MNHEY, CDR2 SVGEGT. The CDR3 DNA is TGTGCCAGCAGTGACAATCGGGCAGGGCAAACCTTC. Its translation is CASSDNRAGQTF.

The chain couples TRBV7-2 to TRBJ1-5, with 10 positions matching TRBD1. The CDR3 contains 18 residues. Germline CDR1 reads SGHTA; CDR2 reads FQGNSA. V was pared by 2 bases and J by 0 bases, with 7 bases of the junction left unmatched. CDR3 residues: CASSLTGQGLYSNQPQHF. In DNA, the CDR3 is TGTGCCAGCAGCTTAACGGGACAGGGGCTCTATAGCAATCAGCCCCAGCATTTT.

This clonotype occurred a few times. This chain joins TRBV6-5 and TRBJ1-2, with a tentative D call TRBD1 (5 bases). The CDR3 covers 13 residues. Trimming left V 1 base short and J 3 bases short, with 6 bases between. Germline V gene data show CDR1 as MNHEY and CDR2 as SVGAGI. As DNA, the CDR3 is TGTGCCAGCAGTTACTTAGGGGACTATGGCTACACCTTC. Amino acids: CASSYLGDYGYTF.

Here the CDR3 reads CASSRSSGQTVYEQYF. DNA of the CDR3: TGTGCCAGCAGCCGATCTAGCGGTCAAACGGTCTACGAGCAGTACTTC. The chain combines TRBV11-3 with TRBJ2-7; 7 bases agree with TRBD2. Trimming cost V 5 bases and J 3 bases; bases outside gene matches: 13. The CDR3 sequence is 16 residues long. The V gene's germline CDR1 is SGHNT and CDR2 YENEEA.

The chain carries TRBV20-1 and TRBJ2-5; D call uncertain. CDR1 is DFQATT, CDR2 SNEGSKA, per germline (reference sequence). The CDR3 covers 12 residues. The V end lost 6 bases, the J end lost 2 bases, and 10 bases lay between the germline ends. This CDR3 reads CSAKLAQETQYF. The CDR3 DNA sequence: TGCAGTGCCAAACTGGCACAAGAGACCCAGTACTTC.

This chain uses TRBV19 with TRBJ2-3; 7 positions match TRBD1. Germline V gene sequence: CDR1 LNHDA, CDR2 SQIVND (reference sequence). Germline trimming cut 5 bases from V and 5 bases from J; bases unmatched to any gene: 4. This CDR3 has 13 residues. CDR3 coding DNA: TGTGCCAGTAGTGTGCCAGGGGGAGATACGCAGTATTTT. Protein product: CASSVPGGDTQYF.

J is TRBJ2-7 and V is TRBV28, with 10 bases aligning to TRBD1. This CDR3 region has 16 residues. J was trimmed by 6 bases and V by 2 bases; bases with no gene match: 10. Per germline, CDR1 MDHEN and CDR2 SYDVKM. The CDR3 is CASSLIGADRGAEQYF. Written as DNA, the CDR3 is TGTGCCAGCAGTTTAATTGGCGCGGACAGGGGGGCCGAGCAGTACTTC.

CDR3 residues: CSAPLGASSNQPQHF. The CDR3 nucleotides are TGCAGTGCTCCCTTGGGGGCTAGCAGCAATCAGCCCCAGCATTTT. The chain combines TRBV20-1 with TRBJ1-5, with a tentative D call TRBD1 (6 bases). The CDR3 has 15 amino acids. Germline V gene lookup returns CDR1 DFQATT and CDR2 SNEGSKA (reference sequence). V lost 5 bases, J lost 1 base, and 15 bases lay in between.

The chain combines TRBV5-4 with TRBJ1-3; D not certain. Between the trimmed V and J ends, which lost 0 bases and 0 bases, there was a span of 1 base. The germline gives CDR1 SGHNT, CDR2 YYREEE (reference sequence). The CDR3 sequence is 13 residues long. The CDR3, as DNA: TGTGCCAGCAGCTTGGACTCTGGAAACACCATATATTTT. Translation: CASSLDSGNTIYF.

This clonotype was observed a handful of times. This chain connects TRBV28 to TRBJ1-5; a weak D match, TRBD1 (6 bases). Trimming shortened V by 6 bases and J by 5 bases, and 23 bases separated the two germline ends. Germline values: CDR1 MDHEN, CDR2 SYDVKM. The CDR3 runs to 17 residues. The CDR3 coding sequence is TGTGCCAGCAGCTACCTAAACTGGGGGGCATCGCATCAGCCCCAGCATTTT. Encoded protein: CASSYLNWGASHQPQHF.

The chain joins TRBV12-3 or TRBV12-4 to TRBJ1-1; D is possibly TRBD1 (5 bases). The V end lost 3 bases, the J end lost 1 base, and 6 bases lay between the germline ends. The CDR3 length is 13 residues. CDR3 sequence: CASSFQGNTEAFF. CDR3 in DNA: TGTGCCAGCAGTTTTCAGGGGAACACTGAAGCTTTCTTT.

The chain has TRBV27 and TRBJ1-2, with D perhaps TRBD1 (5 bases). V lost 2 bases and J lost 2, with 9 bases in between. CDR3 length: 14 amino acids. The germline gives CDR1 MNHEY, CDR2 SMNVEV (reference sequence). The CDR3 reads CASSLGAGNYGYTF. The DNA for the CDR3 is TGTGCCAGCAGTTTAGGGGCAGGGAACTATGGCTACACCTTC.

This clonotype was picked up a small number of times. The chain carries TRBV11-2 and TRBJ2-2; D is possibly TRBD1 (5 bases). From germline, CDR1 is SGHAT and CDR2 FQNNGV. The CDR3 has 13 amino acids. The V end lost 5 bases, the J end lost 3 bases, and 7 bases lay between the germline ends. CDR3 bases: TGTGCCAGCAGCCAAGGGGACACCGGGGAGCTGTTTTTT. Its translation is CASSQGDTGELFF. The full variable domain, rest sourced from reference TRBV11-2 and TRBJ2-2, is EAGVAQSPRYKIIEKRQSVAFWCNPISGHATLYWYQQILGQGPKLLIQFQNNGVVDDSQLPKDRFSAERLKGVDSTLKIQPAKLEDSAVYLCASSQGDTGELFFGEGSRLTVL.

This clonotype turned up a few times. The chain joins TRBV19 to TRBJ2-2, with TRBD2 identical over 9 bases. With 7 bases clipped from V and 5 bases from J, the junction kept 8 bases outside the gene matches. Germline V gene lookup returns CDR1 LNHDA and CDR2 SQIVND (reference sequence). CDR3 length: 15 residues. Here the CDR3 reads CASTQGLAPTGELFF. The CDR3 coding sequence is TGTGCCAGTACGCAGGGACTAGCCCCGACCGGGGAGCTGTTTTTT.

The chain links TRBV28 to TRBJ1-2; D unclear. Deletions cut 1 base from V and 8 bases from J, with 11 bases between. Germline V gives CDR1 MDHEN, CDR2 SYDVKM. The CDR3 extends over 13 amino acids. The CDR3: CASSLYAQRGYTF. In DNA, the CDR3 is TGTGCCAGCAGTTTATATGCTCAACGGGGCTACACCTTC.

This clonotype was seen a few times. This chain joins TRBV5-4 and TRBJ2-2, with TRBD1 matching 7 bases. Germline CDR1 is SGHNT and CDR2 is YYREEE (reference sequence). The CDR3 runs 14 residues. With V trimmed by 4 bases and J by 7 bases, 7 bases remained unmatched. DNA of the CDR3: TGTGCCAGCAGCCTTGACAGGGTAAACGGGGAGCTGTTTTTT. As protein: CASSLDRVNGELFF.